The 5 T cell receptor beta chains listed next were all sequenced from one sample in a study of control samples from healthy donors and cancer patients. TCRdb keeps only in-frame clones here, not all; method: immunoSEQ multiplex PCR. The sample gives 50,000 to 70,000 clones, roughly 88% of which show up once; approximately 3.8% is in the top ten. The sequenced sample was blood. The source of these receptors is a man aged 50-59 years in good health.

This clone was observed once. As DNA, the CDR3 is TGTGCCAGCAGTACGAGCACTGGTGGCTACACCTTC. The encoded protein is CASSTSTGGYTF. V gene TRBV12-3 or TRBV12-4 combines with J gene TRBJ1-2; D is unclear. V was clipped by 5 bases and J by 7 bases, with 11 bases between them. The CDR3 sequence is 12 residues long.

The CDR3 spells CASSPLTVAYTEAFF. The CDR3 DNA follows: TGTGCCAGCAGTCCCCTCACAGTGGCGTACACTGAAGCTTTCTTT. The rearrangement uses TRBV28 and TRBJ1-1; the D is unclear. CDR1 is MDHEN and CDR2 is SYDVKM in the germline V gene. CDR3 length equals 15 residues. V lost 5 bases, J lost 3 bases, and 16 bases lay in between. The full variable domain, in which reference TRBV28 and TRBJ1-1 provide the parts outside the CDR3, is DVKVTQSSRYLVKRTGEKVFLECVQDMDHENMFWYRQDPGLGLRLIYFSYDVKMKEKGDIPEGYSVSREKKERFSLILESASTNQTSMYLCASSPLTVAYTEAFFGQGTRLTVV.

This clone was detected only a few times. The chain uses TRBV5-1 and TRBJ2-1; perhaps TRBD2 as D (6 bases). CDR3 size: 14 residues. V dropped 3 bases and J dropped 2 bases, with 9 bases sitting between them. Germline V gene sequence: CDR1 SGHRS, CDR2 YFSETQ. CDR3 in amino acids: CASSYTGAYNEQFF. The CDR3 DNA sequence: TGCGCCAGCAGCTACACGGGAGCCTACAATGAGCAGTTCTTC.

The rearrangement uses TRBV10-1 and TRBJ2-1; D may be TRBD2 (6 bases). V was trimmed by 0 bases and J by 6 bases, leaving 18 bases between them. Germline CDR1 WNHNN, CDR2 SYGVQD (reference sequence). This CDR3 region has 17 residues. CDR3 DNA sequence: TGCGCCAGCAGTGAGTCTCGGGGGAGCAAGAAATGCAATGAGCAGTTCTTC. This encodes CASSESRGSKKCNEQFF.

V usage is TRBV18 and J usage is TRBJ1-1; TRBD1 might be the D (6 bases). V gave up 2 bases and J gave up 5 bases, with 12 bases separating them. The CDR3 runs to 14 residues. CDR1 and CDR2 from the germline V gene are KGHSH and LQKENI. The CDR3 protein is CASSPGIQGTEAFF. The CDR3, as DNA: TGTGCCAGCTCACCAGGAATACAGGGTACTGAAGCTTTCTTT.